This TCR beta chain was recorded in a study of radiation and T cells in renal cell carcinoma. Time point indicated: blood 4 weeks post-SBRT, at nephrectomy. Described treatment: 15 Gy SBRT to primary tumor, nephrectomy 4 weeks later. Nephrectomy followed 15 Gy stereotactic body radiation by 4 weeks. This CDR3 contains 16 residues. From germline, CDR1 is SGHTA and CDR2 FQGNSA. The V end lost 1 base, the J end lost 4 bases, and 13 bases lay between the germline ends. Sequenced by immunoSEQ multiplex PCR; TCRdb stores in-frame clones only, minus some. The sample consists of 65,000 or so clones, over 60% of them appearing once.

This TCR was sampled from a man aged 60-69 years with renal cell carcinoma. The sequenced sample was blood, obtained from a patient whose treatment included radiotherapy and nephrectomy. The rearrangement links TRBV7-2 to TRBJ2-2, with D possibly being TRBD1 (6 bases). This CDR3 is CASSLEQGPSTGELFF. The DNA for the CDR3 is TGTGCCAGCAGCTTAGAACAGGGCCCCTCCACCGGGGAGCTGTTTTTT.